This TCR beta chain was identified during a study of T cell responses to AZD1222 COVID-19 vaccine. Regarding the study as a whole: The donor group comprised mostly white British people and more females; the analysis possibly underestimated clonal diversity. Mapped onto spike, vaccine-associated CD4 TCRs spanned it and were dominant at 160-218 and 743-854. The study identified only 6 or 7 AZD1222 recipients as seropositive at baseline.

Trimming stripped 6 bases from V and 9 bases from J, with 24 bases between. The germline gives CDR1 MRHNA, CDR2 SNTAGT. CDR3 size: 16 residues. Sequenced by immunoSEQ multiplex PCR; TCRdb stores in-frame clones only, minus some. The sample records approximately 100,000 clones, 75% to 90% being singletons. A word on this clone: The antigen remains undetermined.

The source material was peripheral blood, sampled on day 0 of AZD1222 vaccination. This receptor was taken from an adult in good health. This sequence joins TRBV6-4 and TRBJ2-1; D might be TRBD1 (7 bases). The CDR3 coding sequence is TGTGCCAGCAGCTCACACTGGCGGGGTGCAGGGGGTGAGCAGTTCTTC. Translation: CASSSHWRGAGGEQFF.